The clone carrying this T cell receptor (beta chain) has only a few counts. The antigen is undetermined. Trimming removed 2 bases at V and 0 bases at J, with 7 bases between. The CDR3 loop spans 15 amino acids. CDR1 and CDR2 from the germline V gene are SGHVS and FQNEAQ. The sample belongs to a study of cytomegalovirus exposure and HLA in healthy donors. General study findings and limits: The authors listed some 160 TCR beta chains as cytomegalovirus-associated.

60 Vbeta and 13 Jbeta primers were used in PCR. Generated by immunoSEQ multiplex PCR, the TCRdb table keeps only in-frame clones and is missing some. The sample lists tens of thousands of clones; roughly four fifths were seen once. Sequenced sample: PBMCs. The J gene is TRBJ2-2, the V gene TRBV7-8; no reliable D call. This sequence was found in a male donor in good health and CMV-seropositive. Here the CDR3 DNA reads TGTGCCAGCAGCTTAACAACAACGAACACCGGGGAGCTGTTTTTT. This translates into CASSLTTTNTGELFF.